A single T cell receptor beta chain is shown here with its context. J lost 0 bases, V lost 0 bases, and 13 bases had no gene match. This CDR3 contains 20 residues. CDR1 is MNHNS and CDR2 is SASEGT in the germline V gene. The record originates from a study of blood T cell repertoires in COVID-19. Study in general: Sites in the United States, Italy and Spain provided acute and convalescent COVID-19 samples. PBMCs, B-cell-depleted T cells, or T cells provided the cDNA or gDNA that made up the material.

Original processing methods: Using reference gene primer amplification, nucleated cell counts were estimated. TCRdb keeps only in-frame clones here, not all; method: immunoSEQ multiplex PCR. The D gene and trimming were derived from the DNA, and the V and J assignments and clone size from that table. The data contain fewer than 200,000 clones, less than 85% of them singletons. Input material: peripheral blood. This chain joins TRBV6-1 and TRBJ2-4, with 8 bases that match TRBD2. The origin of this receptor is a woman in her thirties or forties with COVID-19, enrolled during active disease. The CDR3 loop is CASSEAGGASGYLAKNIQYF. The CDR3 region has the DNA TGTGCCAGCAGTGAAGCGGGGGGCGCTAGCGGGTATCTAGCCAAAAACATTCAGTACTTC.